Sequencing of this T cell receptor beta chain was carried out in a study of T cells in Graves' hyperthyroidism and ophthalmopathy. Details on this clonotype: Its antigen remains unknown.

General study findings and limits: Blood also showed most of the thyroid clonotypes that were expanded above 0.001. Stable hyperthyroidism was told apart from ophthalmopathy by a model built on 13 V-J features.

There were TCR beta CDR3 regions amplified from RNA transcripts. An initial round of RT-PCR targeting the TCR CDR3 relied on the HTBI primer set. TCRdb re-analysed the multiplex PCR reads in MiXCR, keeping a single row per CDR3 protein. The sample includes 450,000 to 650,000 distinct CDR3 sequences, roughly 20% seen only once; the top ten take approximately 26%. The clonotype originates from a man younger than 30 with Graves' hyperthyroidism. The material sequenced was blood.

CDR3 DNA: TGTGCTAGTGGTTTGGGGGGACAGGGTGAGTCCTACGAGCAGTACTTC. It yields the protein CASGLGGQGESYEQYF. The chain combines TRBV12-5 with TRBJ2-7; 9 bases fit TRBD1. This CDR3 has 16 amino acids. Looked up from germline, CDR1 is LGHNT and CDR2 is FRNRAP. J lost 1 base, V lost 1 base, and 5 bases had no gene match. Full variable domain (outside the CDR3, taken from reference TRBV12-5 and TRBJ2-7): DARVTQTPRHKVTEMGQEVTMRCQPILGHNTVFWYRQTMMQGLELLAYFRNRAPLDDSGMPKDRFSAEMPDATLATLKIQPSEPRDSAVYFCASGLGGQGESYEQYFGPGTRLTVT.